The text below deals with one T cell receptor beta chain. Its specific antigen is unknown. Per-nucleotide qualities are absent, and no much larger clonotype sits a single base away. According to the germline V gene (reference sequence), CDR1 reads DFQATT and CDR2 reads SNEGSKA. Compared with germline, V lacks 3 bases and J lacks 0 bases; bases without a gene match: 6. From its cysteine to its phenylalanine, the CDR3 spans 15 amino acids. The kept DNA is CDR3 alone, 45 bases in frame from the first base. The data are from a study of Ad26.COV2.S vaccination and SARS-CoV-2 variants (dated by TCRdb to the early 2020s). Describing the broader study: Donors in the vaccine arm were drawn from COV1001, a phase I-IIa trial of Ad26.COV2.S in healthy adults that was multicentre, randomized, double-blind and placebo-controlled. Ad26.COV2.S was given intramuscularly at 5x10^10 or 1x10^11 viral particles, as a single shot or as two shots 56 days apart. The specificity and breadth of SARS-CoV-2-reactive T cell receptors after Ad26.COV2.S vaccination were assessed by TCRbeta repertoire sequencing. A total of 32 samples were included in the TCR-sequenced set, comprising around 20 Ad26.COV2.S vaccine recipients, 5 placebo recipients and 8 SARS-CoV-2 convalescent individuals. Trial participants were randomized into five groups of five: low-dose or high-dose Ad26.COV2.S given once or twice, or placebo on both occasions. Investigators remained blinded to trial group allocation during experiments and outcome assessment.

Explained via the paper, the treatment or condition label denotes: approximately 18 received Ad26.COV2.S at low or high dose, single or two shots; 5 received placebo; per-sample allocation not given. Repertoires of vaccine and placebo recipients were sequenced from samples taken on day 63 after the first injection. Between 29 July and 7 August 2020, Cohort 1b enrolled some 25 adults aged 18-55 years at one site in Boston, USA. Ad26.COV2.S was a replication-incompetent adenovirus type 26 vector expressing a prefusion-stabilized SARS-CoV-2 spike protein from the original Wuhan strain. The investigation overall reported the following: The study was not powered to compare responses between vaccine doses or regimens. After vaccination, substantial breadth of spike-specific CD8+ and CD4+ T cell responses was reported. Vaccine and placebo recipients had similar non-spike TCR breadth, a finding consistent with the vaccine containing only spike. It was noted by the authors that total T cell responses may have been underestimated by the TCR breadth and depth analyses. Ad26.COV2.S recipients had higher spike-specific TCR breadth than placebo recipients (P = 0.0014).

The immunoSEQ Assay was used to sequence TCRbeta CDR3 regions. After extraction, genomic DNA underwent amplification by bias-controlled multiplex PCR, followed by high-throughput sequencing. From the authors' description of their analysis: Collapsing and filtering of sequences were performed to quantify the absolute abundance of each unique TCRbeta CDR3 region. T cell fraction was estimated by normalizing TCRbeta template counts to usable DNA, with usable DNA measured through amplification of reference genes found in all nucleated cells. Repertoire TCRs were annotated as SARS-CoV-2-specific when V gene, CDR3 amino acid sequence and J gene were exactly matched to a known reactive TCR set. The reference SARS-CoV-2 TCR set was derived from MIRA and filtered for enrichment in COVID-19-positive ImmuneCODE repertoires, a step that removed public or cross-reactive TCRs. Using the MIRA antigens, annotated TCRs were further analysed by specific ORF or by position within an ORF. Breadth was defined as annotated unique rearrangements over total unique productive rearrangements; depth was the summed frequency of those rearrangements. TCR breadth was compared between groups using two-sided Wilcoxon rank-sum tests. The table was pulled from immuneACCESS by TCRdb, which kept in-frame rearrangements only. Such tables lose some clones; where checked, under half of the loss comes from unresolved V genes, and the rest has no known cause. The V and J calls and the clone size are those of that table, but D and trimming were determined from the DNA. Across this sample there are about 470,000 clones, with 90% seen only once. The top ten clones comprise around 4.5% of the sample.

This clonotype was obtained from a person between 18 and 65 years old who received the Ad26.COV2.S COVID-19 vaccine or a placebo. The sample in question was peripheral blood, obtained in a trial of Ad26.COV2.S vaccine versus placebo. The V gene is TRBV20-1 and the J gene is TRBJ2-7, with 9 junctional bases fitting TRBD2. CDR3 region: CSASLSGRNSYEQYF. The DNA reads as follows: TGCAGTGCTAGTCTGAGCGGGAGGAACTCCTACGAGCAGTACTTC.